A selection of T cell receptor beta chains follows, all from one sample in a study of blood T cell repertoires in COVID-19. The assay was immunoSEQ multiplex PCR, and TCRdb's table has in-frame clones only and misses some. The sample consists of 400,000 to 450,000 clones, about nine tenths of them appearing once. Sequencing input: PBMCs or T cells enriched from blood (not recorded which). These receptors came from a man aged 18 to 29 who had recovered from COVID-19. CDR3s include the opening cysteine and the closing phenylalanine or tryptophan.

CDR3,J,V
CASSLGATGNTIYF,TRBJ1-3,TRBV7-2
CASLGVIGYTF,TRBJ1-2,TRBV28
CSVVRGGNEKLFF,TRBJ1-4,TRBV29-1
CASSPGQGANSPLHF,TRBJ1-6,TRBV9
CACSSGLAGAGQYF,TRBJ2-7,TRBV30
CASSSRQGGQPQHF,TRBJ1-5,TRBV27
CASSWDVRAGYRSPLHF,TRBJ1-6,TRBV7-2
CASSSPSDTIYF,TRBJ1-3,TRBV28
CASSPDGDSSNQPQHF,TRBJ1-5,TRBV5-1
CASSPIPGNGEQYF,TRBJ2-7,TRBV6-5
CASSGSGSAYNEQFF,TRBJ2-1,TRBV2
CASSLQENYGYTF,TRBJ1-2,TRBV7-9
CATSEGSGRGGDTQYF,TRBJ2-3,TRBV24-1
CATSRGGEASNQPQHF,TRBJ1-5,TRBV15
CASSFREAYEQYF,TRBJ2-7,TRBV5-4
CASKSGRGAYGYTF,TRBJ1-2,TRBV3-1/TRBV3-2
CAIKGALTGAGNTIYF,TRBJ1-3,TRBV10-3
CASSVWDRTPYSNQPQHF,TRBJ1-5,TRBV6-1
CASSTTGLADPFGEQFF,TRBJ2-1,TRBV7-3
CASGSAGKVNTIYF,TRBJ1-3,TRBV12-5
CASSIRESKTGELFF,TRBJ2-2,TRBV19
CAISAGLAGANSYNEQFF,TRBJ2-1,TRBV10-3
CASSERTPSNQPQHF,TRBJ1-5,TRBV6-1
CASSDLRAYLEETQYF,TRBJ2-5,TRBV25-1
CASGSGGFAEAFF,TRBJ1-1,TRBV3-1/TRBV3-2
CASSSRQGANIQYF,TRBJ2-4,TRBV14
CASSPADPGYTEAFF,TRBJ1-1,TRBV18
CASSFRQGYVAGELFF,TRBJ2-2,TRBV6-2/TRBV6-3
CASRGTGVTEAFF,TRBJ1-1,TRBV6-5
CASSATLRGAAFF,TRBJ1-1,TRBV9
CASSQHGGAETQYF,TRBJ2-5,TRBV4-1
CAISESGRSAYEQYF,TRBJ2-7,TRBV10-3
CAWRGPGDDEQFF,TRBJ2-1,TRBV30
CASRFSGELFF,TRBJ2-2,TRBV12-3/TRBV12-4
CASGLAESYEQYF,TRBJ2-7,TRBV3-1/TRBV3-2
CASSVALGDGTEAKNIQYF,TRBJ2-4,TRBV9
CASSTTGEETQYF,TRBJ2-5,TRBV18
CASSSWTGGTGELFF,TRBJ2-2,TRBV5-1
CATGTGGGGEQYF,TRBJ2-7,TRBV10-3
CASSLGTGGFYGYTF,TRBJ1-2,TRBV28
CASSLLAGGPDNEQFF,TRBJ2-1,TRBV7-6
CASSEAGQGRYEQYF,TRBJ2-7,TRBV25-1
CASSIAGGHNEQFF,TRBJ2-1,TRBV19
CASSYVQGSYEQYF,TRBJ2-7,TRBV6-2/TRBV6-3
CASSLSPGGPFMNTEAFF,TRBJ1-1,TRBV27
CASINAGRAEQYF,TRBJ2-7,TRBV5-1
CASSPTLVTKETQYF,TRBJ2-5,TRBV5-4
CASNRPTSGRGNTEAFF,TRBJ1-1,TRBV28
CASSHSSRGMNTQYF,TRBJ2-3,TRBV5-6
CASSQGLALAEQYF,TRBJ2-7,TRBV3-1/TRBV3-2
CAWSRLAGDGELFF,TRBJ2-2,TRBV30
CASSVVGTGSGYTF,TRBJ1-2,TRBV9
CASSLGALAGPNNEQFF,TRBJ2-1,TRBV5-1
CASSFSEDTQYF,TRBJ2-3,TRBV11-2
CASSSQVGYTF,TRBJ1-2,TRBV6-6
CASSLELSNQPQHF,TRBJ1-5,TRBV7-9
CASSPAGLRAFF,TRBJ1-1,TRBV2
CASTAGSNYGYTF,TRBJ1-2,TRBV28
CASSRGTGTTDTQYF,TRBJ2-3,TRBV6-2/TRBV6-3